These 22 T cell receptor beta chains were sequenced from one sample in a study of blood T cell repertoires in COVID-19. Measured with immunoSEQ multiplex PCR; TCRdb has only the in-frame clones, and not every one. The sample records under 75,000 clones, just over 85% being singletons. The sample consisted of peripheral blood. The source of these receptors is a woman of 80 years or more with active COVID-19.

This chain links TRBV12-3 or TRBV12-4 with TRBJ1-3, with a weak D call TRBD1 (6 bases). V was trimmed by 7 bases and J by 4 bases, leaving 11 bases between them. This CDR3 region has 13 residues. The DNA of the CDR3 is TGTGCCAGCACCGTTGACAGGGGAAACACCATATATTTT. This codes for CASTVDRGNTIYF.

V gene TRBV5-4 combines with J gene TRBJ1-2; no definite D call. Germline loops: CDR1 SGHNT, CDR2 YYREEE (reference sequence). The length of the CDR3 is 13 residues. Trimming shortened V by 1 base and J by 3 bases, and 7 bases separated the two germline ends. CDR3 loop: CASSLLVDYGYTF. CDR3 bases: TGTGCCAGCAGCTTGTTAGTTGACTATGGCTACACCTTC.

This sequence joins TRBV7-3 and TRBJ2-1, with 11 bases matching TRBD2. This CDR3 has 16 residues. Losses at the gene ends were 4 bases for V and 10 bases for J; bases not matched to a gene: 12. Germline loops: CDR1 SGHTA, CDR2 FQGTGA. In DNA form, the CDR3 reads TGTGCCAGCAGCTCCTCCGGGACTAGCGGTAACTTGGAGCAGTTCTTC. Residues: CASSSSGTSGNLEQFF.

CDR3 DNA: TGTGCCACCAGCAGAACGGGGACAGCATCACCCCTCCACTTT. Translation: CATSRTGTASPLHF. The chain uses TRBV15 and TRBJ1-6, with 7 bases that match TRBD1. The CDR3 extends over 14 amino acids. J was trimmed by 10 bases and V by 2 bases; bases with no gene match: 5. CDR1 and CDR2 (germline): LNHNV, YYDKDF (reference sequence).

V is TRBV28 and J is TRBJ1-4; TRBD1 might be the D (5 bases). Trimming stripped 4 bases from V and 5 bases from J, with 14 bases between. CDR1 MDHEN and CDR2 SYDVKM come from the germline V gene. This CDR3 has 15 residues. The CDR3 reads CASSSLRVTNEKLFF. CDR3 in DNA: TGTGCCAGCAGTTCCCTCAGGGTAACGAATGAAAAACTGTTTTTT.

This rearrangement joins TRBV2 to TRBJ2-2, with D possibly being TRBD1 (6 bases). CDR1 is SNHLY and CDR2 is FYNNEI in the germline V gene. V was clipped by 2 bases and J by 0 bases, with 10 bases between them. CDR3 length: 16 amino acids. This CDR3 is CASSEQGSANTGELFF. In DNA form, the CDR3 reads TGTGCCAGCAGTGAACAGGGGTCGGCGAACACCGGGGAGCTGTTTTTT.

The V gene is TRBV5-4, the J gene TRBJ2-5; D is perhaps TRBD1 (5 bases). The CDR3 contains 15 residues. Germline V gene data show CDR1 as SGHNT and CDR2 as YYREEE (reference sequence). V was pared by 0 bases and J by 3 bases, with 12 bases between. CDR3 residues: CASSLGQGRKETQYF. The CDR3 bases are TGTGCCAGCAGCTTGGGCCAGGGAAGGAAAGAGACCCAGTACTTC.

The V gene is TRBV5-4, the J gene TRBJ1-1; D possibly corresponds to TRBD1 (5 bases). The CDR3 spans 15 residues. The germline gives CDR1 SGHNT, CDR2 YYREEE (reference sequence). V was shortened by 6 bases and J by 5 bases, with 20 bases between the two germline ends. CDR3 in DNA: TGTGCCAGCACCCTGGAAGGTGGTCGGGGGACTGAAGCTTTCTTT. It specifies CASTLEGGRGTEAFF.

DNA of the CDR3: TGCAGCGGCAAATCAGGGGGCGAGCAGTACTTC. Translated: CSGKSGGEQYF. The rearrangement links TRBV29-1 to TRBJ2-7; 7 bases align to TRBD1. The germline gives CDR1 SQVTM, CDR2 ANQGSEA. V shed 7 bases and J 6 bases; nucleotides not matched to a gene: 6. This CDR3 has 11 residues.

The J gene is TRBJ2-5, the V gene TRBV13; D unresolved. Germline V gene sequence: CDR1 PRHDT, CDR2 FYEKMQ (reference sequence). V gave up 5 bases and J gave up 2 bases, with 9 bases separating them. CDR3 length equals 13 residues. The CDR3 DNA follows: TGTGCCAGCAGCCTTGGGCCACAAGAGACCCAGTACTTC. It encodes CASSLGPQETQYF.

V usage is TRBV27 and J usage is TRBJ1-6; possibly TRBD1 for D (6 bases). Germline CDR1 is MNHEY and CDR2 is SMNVEV (reference sequence). V lost 0 bases and J 7 bases, leaving 19 bases between the germline ends. The CDR3 has 18 residues. The CDR3 nucleotides read TGTGCCAGCAGTTTATCGATTTCTAGGGGGGGGAAAAATTCACCCCTCCACTTT. It translates to CASSLSISRGGKNSPLHF.

V gene TRBV7-2 combines with J gene TRBJ2-7; 10 positions match TRBD1. Germline V lookup: CDR1 SGHTA, CDR2 FQGNSA. This CDR3 comprises 14 residues. V trimming: 5 bases; J trimming: 7 bases; junction bases outside the gene matches: 8. This CDR3 reads CASSSWDRGREQYF. The CDR3 nucleotides read TGTGCCAGCAGCAGCTGGGACAGGGGACGGGAGCAGTACTTC.

The chain combines TRBV7-8 with TRBJ2-7, with 8 bases fitting TRBD2. Germline V gene sequence: CDR1 SGHVS, CDR2 FQNEAQ. With 4 bases clipped from V and 0 bases from J, the junction kept 8 bases outside the gene matches. The CDR3 contains 16 residues. The CDR3 region is CASSSSGQGYSYEQYF. The CDR3 DNA follows: TGTGCCAGCAGCTCTAGCGGGCAGGGGTACTCCTACGAGCAGTACTTC.

The gene calls are TRBV10-1 and TRBJ2-7; 8 nucleotides agree with TRBD2. Germline V CDR1 and CDR2: WNHNN, SYGVQD (reference sequence). The CDR3 consists of 12 residues. After removal of 6 bases from V and 6 bases from J, the junction contained 4 bases not matched to a gene. The CDR3 region has the DNA TGCGCCAGCAGAGGACTAGCAACCGAGCAGTACTTC. Translation gives CASRGLATEQYF.

The chain has TRBV18 and TRBJ1-1, with D perhaps TRBD1 (6 bases). Per germline, CDR1 KGHSH and CDR2 LQKENI. CDR3 length: 14 amino acids. The ends were cut back, 2 bases at V and 2 bases at J, with 9 bases in the middle. The CDR3 DNA sequence: TGTGCCAGCTCACCAAGCAGGGGTAACACTGAAGCTTTCTTT. It specifies CASSPSRGNTEAFF.

V gene TRBV7-8 combines with J gene TRBJ2-3, with 13 positions matching TRBD2. The CDR3 contains 17 residues. CDR1 and CDR2 (germline): SGHVS, FQNEAQ. After removal of 0 bases from V and 1 base from J, the junction contained 1 base not matched to a gene. As DNA, the CDR3 is TGTGCCAGCAGCTTAGCAGGACTAGCGGGGGGCACAGATACGCAGTATTTT. This sequence encodes CASSLAGLAGGTDTQYF.

V usage is TRBV6-5 and J usage is TRBJ1-1; D is ambiguous. Germline values: CDR1 MNHEY, CDR2 SVGAGI. There are 13 residues in the CDR3. V was trimmed by 10 bases and J by 1 base, leaving 13 bases between them. Here the CDR3 DNA reads TGTGCCACCCGTGGGCTGGCGAACACTGAAGCTTTCTTT. Its protein product is CATRGLANTEAFF.

The chain couples TRBV4-2 to TRBJ2-7, with TRBD2 matching 8 bases. The CDR3 runs to 16 residues. V was clipped by 0 bases and J by 5 bases; unmatched bases: 9. Germline V lookup: CDR1 LGHNA, CDR2 YNFKEQ. As DNA, the CDR3 is TGTGCCAGCAGCCAAGATGGGACTAGGATCGGCAACGAGCAGTACTTC. This codes for CASSQDGTRIGNEQYF.

This clone was recorded a few times. V is TRBV2 and J is TRBJ2-7; TRBD1 might be the D (6 bases). Germline V gene lookup returns CDR1 SNHLY and CDR2 FYNNEI. The length of the CDR3 is 12 residues. Trimming took 7 bases from V and 0 from J, leaving 7 bases between them. CDR3 sequence: CASNRVSYEQYF. CDR3 nucleotides: TGTGCCAGCAACAGGGTCTCCTACGAGCAGTACTTC.

This clone was seen only once. The rearrangement uses TRBV18 and TRBJ2-5; TRBD2 is a possible D gene (5 bases). Trimming left V 2 bases short and J 4 bases short, with 8 bases between. This CDR3 spans 13 amino acids. CDR1 and CDR2 (germline): KGHSH, LQKENI. The CDR3 loop reads CASSPGLGETQYF. CDR3 bases: TGTGCCAGCTCACCAGGACTCGGAGAGACCCAGTACTTC.

The rearrangement joins TRBV2 to TRBJ1-3, with D tentatively TRBD1 (6 bases). V dropped 4 bases and J dropped 4 bases, with 8 bases sitting between them. Germline assignment: CDR1 SNHLY and CDR2 FYNNEI. The CDR3 runs to 13 residues. The CDR3 reads CASSGQAGNTIYF. As DNA, the CDR3 is TGTGCCAGCAGTGGACAGGCCGGAAACACCATATATTTT. The full variable domain, its missing parts supplied by reference TRBV2 and TRBJ1-3, is EPEVTQTPSHQVTQMGQEVILRCVPISNHLYFYWYRQILGQKVEFLVSFYNNEISEKSEIFDDQFSVERPDGSNFTLKIRSTKLEDSAMYFCASSGQAGNTIYFGEGSWLTVV.

The rearrangement joins TRBV12-3 or TRBV12-4 to TRBJ2-7; D is perhaps TRBD2 (6 bases). Between the trimmed V and J ends, which lost 9 bases and 4 bases, there was a span of 16 bases. The CDR3 contains 13 residues. CDR3 DNA: TGTGCCAGTCGGACTAATTTCAATTACGAGCAGTACTTC. It yields the protein CASRTNFNYEQYF.